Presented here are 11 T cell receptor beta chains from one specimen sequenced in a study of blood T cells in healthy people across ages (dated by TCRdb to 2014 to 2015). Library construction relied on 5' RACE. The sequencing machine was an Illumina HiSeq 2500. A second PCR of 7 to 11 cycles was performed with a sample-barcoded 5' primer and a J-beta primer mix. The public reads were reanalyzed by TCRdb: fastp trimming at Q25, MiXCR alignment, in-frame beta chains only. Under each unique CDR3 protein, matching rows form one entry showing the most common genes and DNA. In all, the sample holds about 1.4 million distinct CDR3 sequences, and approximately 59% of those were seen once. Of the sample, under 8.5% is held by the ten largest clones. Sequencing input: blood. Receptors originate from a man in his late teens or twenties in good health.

CDR3 protein: CASSVNDSPLHF. The CDR3 region has the DNA TGTGCCAGCAGTGTCAATGATTCACCCCTCCACTTT. The genes are TRBV12-3 or TRBV12-4 and TRBJ1-6; D ambiguous. There are 12 residues in the CDR3. Between the trimmed V and J ends, which lost 5 bases and 8 bases, there was a span of 7 bases.

The CDR3 DNA reads as TGTGCCAGCAGTTTGGGGACAGGGGGCATCTACGAGCAGTACTTC. Translating it yields CASSLGTGGIYEQYF. The chain recombines TRBV27 with TRBJ2-7; 12 bases fit TRBD1. The V segment lost 3 bases and the J segment 3 bases; nucleotides outside the gene matches: 3. The CDR3 is 15 residues long. Germline lookup yields CDR1 MNHEY and CDR2 SMNVEV (reference sequence).

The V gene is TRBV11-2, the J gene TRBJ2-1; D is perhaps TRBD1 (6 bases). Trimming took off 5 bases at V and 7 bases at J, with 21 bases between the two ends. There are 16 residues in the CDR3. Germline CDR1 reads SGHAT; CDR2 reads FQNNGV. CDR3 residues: CASSRGARGMGNEQFF. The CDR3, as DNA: TGTGCCAGCAGCCGAGGGGCCAGGGGAATGGGAAATGAGCAGTTCTTC.

CDR3 nucleotides: TGTGCCAGCAGCCTTTTGGCGGGAGGGAGCTCCTACAATGAGCAGTACTTC. Translating it yields CASSLLAGGSSYNEQYF. The V call is TRBV3-1, the J call TRBJ2-1, with 9 bases identical to TRBD2. The DNA end lines up better with TRBJ2-7; the J call may be wrong. Germline loops: CDR1 LGHDT, CDR2 YNNKEL (reference sequence). The CDR3 totals 17 residues.

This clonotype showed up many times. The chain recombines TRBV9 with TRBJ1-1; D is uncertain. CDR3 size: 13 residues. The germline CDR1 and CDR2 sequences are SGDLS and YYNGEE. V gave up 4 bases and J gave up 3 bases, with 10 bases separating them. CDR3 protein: CASSLARHTEAFF. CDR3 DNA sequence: TGTGCCAGCAGCCTGGCGCGGCACACTGAAGCTTTCTTT.

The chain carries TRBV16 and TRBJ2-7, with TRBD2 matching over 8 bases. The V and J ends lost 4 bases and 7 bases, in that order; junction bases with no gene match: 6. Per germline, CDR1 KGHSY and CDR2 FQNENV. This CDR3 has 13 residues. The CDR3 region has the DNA TGTGCCAGCAGCCCTTTAGCGGGGTTAGAGCAGTACTTC. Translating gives CASSPLAGLEQYF.

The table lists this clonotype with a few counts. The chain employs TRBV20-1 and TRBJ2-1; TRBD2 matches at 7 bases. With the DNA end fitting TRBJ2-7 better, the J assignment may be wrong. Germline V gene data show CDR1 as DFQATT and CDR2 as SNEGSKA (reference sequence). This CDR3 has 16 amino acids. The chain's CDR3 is CSARSLEAGEVHEQYF. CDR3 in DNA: TGCAGTGCTAGAAGCCTAGAGGCGGGAGAAGTTCATGAGCAGTACTTC.

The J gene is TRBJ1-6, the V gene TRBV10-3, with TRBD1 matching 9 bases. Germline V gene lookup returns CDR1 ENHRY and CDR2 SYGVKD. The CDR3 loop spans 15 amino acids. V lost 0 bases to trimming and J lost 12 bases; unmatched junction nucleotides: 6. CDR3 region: CAISESGTGIRPLHF. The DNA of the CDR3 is TGTGCCATCAGTGAGTCCGGGACAGGGATTCGACCCCTCCACTTT.

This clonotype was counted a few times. The CDR3 protein is CASSLDSRADYGYTF. The CDR3 coding sequence is TGCGCCAGCAGCTTGGATTCTCGGGCGGACTATGGCTACACCTTC. The rearrangement links TRBV5-1 to TRBJ1-2; no definite D call. Trimming stripped 0 bases from V and 3 bases from J, with 12 bases between. Germline lookup yields CDR1 SGHRS and CDR2 YFSETQ. The CDR3 spans 15 residues.

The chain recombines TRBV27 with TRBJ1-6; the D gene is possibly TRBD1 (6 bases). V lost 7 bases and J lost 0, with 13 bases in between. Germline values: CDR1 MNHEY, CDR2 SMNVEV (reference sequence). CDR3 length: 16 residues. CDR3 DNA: TGTGCCAGCACCTGGACAGCGAGCTCCTATAATTCACCCCTCCACTTT. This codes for CASTWTASSYNSPLHF.

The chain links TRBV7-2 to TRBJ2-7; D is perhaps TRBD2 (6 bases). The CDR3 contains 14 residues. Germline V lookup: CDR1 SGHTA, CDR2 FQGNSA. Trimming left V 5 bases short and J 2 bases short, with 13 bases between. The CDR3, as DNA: TGTGCCAGCAGCGTCGCGGGGCTCACCTACGAGCAGTACTTC. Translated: CASSVAGLTYEQYF.